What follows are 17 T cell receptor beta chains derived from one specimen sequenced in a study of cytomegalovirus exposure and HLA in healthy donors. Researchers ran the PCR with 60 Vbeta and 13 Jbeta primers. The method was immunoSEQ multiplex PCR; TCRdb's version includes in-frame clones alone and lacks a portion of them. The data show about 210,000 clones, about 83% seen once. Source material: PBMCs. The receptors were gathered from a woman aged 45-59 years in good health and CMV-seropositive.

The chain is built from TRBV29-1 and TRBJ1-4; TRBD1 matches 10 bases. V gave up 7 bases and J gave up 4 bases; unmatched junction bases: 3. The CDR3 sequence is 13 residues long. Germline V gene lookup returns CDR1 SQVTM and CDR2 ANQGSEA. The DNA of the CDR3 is TGCAGCGCTTGGACAGGGGGTAATGAAAAACTGTTTTTT. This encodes CSAWTGGNEKLFF.

For the CDR3, the DNA is TGTGCCAGCTCACCCCGTGGTACAGGCTACAATGAGCAGTTCTTC. Its protein product is CASSPRGTGYNEQFF. This chain connects TRBV18 to TRBJ2-1; the D gene is possibly TRBD1 (5 bases). The CDR3 loop spans 15 amino acids. The V gene's germline CDR1 is KGHSH and CDR2 LQKENI. The ends were cut back, 3 bases at V and 3 bases at J, with 12 bases in the middle.

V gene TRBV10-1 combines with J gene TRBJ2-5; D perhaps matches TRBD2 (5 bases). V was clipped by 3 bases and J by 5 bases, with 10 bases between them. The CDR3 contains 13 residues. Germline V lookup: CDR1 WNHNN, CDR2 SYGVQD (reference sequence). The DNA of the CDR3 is TGCGCCAGCAGTGATAATGAGGGCGAGACCCAGTACTTC. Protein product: CASSDNEGETQYF.

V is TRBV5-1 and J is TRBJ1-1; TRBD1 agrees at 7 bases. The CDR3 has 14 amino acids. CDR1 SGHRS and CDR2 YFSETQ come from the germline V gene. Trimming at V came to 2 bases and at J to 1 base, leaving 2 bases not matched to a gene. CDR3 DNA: TGCGCCAGCAGCTTCCAGGGGGGGAACACTGAAGCTTTCTTT. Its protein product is CASSFQGGNTEAFF.

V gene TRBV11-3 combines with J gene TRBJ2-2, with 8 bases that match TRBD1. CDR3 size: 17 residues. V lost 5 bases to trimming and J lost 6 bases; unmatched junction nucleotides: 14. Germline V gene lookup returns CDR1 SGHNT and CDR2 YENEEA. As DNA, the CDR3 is TGTGCCAGCAGCACAACCCCCTGGACAGGGAAGTCCGGGGAGCTGTTTTTT. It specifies CASSTTPWTGKSGELFF.

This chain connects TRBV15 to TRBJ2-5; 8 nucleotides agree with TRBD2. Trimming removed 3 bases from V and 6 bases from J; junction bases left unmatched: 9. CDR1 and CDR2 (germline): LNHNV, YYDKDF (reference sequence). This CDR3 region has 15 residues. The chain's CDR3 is CATSSDRGGWKTQYF. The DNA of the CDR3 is TGTGCCACCAGCAGCGATCGGGGGGGTTGGAAGACCCAGTACTTC.

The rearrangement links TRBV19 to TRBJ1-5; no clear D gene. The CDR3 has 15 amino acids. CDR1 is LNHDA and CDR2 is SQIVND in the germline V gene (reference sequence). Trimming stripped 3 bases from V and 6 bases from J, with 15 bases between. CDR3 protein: CASSMGFAGGQPQHF. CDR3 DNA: TGTGCCAGTAGTATGGGGTTTGCGGGCGGTCAGCCCCAGCATTTT. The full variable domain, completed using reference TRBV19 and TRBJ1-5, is DGGITQSPKYLFRKEGQNVTLSCEQNLNHDAMYWYRQDPGQGLRLIYYSQIVNDFQKGDIAEGYSVSREKKESFPLTVTSAQKNPTAFYLCASSMGFAGGQPQHFGDGTRLSIL.

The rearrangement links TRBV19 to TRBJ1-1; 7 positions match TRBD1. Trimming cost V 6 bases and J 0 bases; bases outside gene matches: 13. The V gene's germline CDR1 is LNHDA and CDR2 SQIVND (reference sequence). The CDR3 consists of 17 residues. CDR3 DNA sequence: TGTGCCAGTAGAGTCAAGGAAGGGGGCGGAATGAACACTGAAGCTTTCTTT. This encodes CASRVKEGGGMNTEAFF.

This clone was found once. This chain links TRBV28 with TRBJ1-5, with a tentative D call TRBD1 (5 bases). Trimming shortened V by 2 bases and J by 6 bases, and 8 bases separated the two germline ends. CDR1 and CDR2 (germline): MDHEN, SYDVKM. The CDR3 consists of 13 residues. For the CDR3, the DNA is TGTGCCAGCAGTTTAACAGGATCTCAGCCCCAGCATTTT. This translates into CASSLTGSQPQHF.

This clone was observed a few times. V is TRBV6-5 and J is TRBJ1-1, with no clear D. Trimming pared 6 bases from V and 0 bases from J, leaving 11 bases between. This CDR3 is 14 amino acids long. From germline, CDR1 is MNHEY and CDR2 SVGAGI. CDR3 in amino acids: CASSQTFMNTEAFF. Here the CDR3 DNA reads TGTGCCAGCAGCCAAACTTTTATGAACACTGAAGCTTTCTTT.

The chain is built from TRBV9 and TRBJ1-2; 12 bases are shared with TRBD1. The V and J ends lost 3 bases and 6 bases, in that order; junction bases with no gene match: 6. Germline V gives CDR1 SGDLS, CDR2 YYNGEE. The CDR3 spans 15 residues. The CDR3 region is CASSANRDRGHGYTF. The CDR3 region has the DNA TGTGCCAGCAGCGCCAACCGGGACAGGGGGCATGGCTACACCTTC.

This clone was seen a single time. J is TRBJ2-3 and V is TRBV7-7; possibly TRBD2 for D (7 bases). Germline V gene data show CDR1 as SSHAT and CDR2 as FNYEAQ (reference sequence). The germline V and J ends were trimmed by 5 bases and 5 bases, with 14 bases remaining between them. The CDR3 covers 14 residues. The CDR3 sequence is CASSLGGLGDTQYF. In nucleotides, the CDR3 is TGTGCCAGCAGCCTGGGGGGGCTAGGAGATACGCAGTATTTT. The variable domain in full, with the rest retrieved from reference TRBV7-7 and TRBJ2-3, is GAGVSQSPRYKVTKRGQDVTLRCDPISSHATLYWYQQALGQGPEFLTYFNYEAQPDKSGLPSDRFSAERPEGSISTLTIQRTEQRDSAMYRCASSLGGLGDTQYFGPGTRLTVL.

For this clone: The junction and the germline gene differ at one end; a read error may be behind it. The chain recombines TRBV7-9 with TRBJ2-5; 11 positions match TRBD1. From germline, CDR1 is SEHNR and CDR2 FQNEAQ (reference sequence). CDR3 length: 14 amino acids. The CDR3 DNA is TGTTCCAGCAGCTTTGGGACAGGGGGAGAGACCCAGTACTTC. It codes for CSSSFGTGGETQYF.

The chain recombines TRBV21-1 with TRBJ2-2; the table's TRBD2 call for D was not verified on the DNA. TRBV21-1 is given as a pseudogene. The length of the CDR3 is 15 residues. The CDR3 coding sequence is TGTGCCACCGGGGGGGGGCTAGCGAACACCGGGGAGCTGTTTTTT. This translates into CATGGGLANTGELFF.

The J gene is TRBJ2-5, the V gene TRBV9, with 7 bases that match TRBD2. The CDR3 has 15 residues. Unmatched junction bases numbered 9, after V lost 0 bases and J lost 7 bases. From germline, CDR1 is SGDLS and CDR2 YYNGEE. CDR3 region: CASSVGTSEKGTQYF. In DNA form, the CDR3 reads TGTGCCAGCAGCGTAGGTACTAGCGAAAAGGGGACCCAGTACTTC. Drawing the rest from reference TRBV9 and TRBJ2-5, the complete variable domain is DSGVTQTPKHLITATGQRVTLRCSPRSGDLSVYWYQQSLDQGLQFLIQYYNGEERAKGNILERFSAQQFPDLHSELNLSSLELGDSALYFCASSVGTSEKGTQYFGPGTRLLVL.

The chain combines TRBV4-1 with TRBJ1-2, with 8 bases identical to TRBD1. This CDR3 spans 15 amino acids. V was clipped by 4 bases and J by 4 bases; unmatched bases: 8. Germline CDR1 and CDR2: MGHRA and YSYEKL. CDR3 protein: CASSPSTGESYGYTF. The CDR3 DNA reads TGCGCCAGCAGCCCTTCGACAGGGGAGAGCTATGGCTACACCTTC.

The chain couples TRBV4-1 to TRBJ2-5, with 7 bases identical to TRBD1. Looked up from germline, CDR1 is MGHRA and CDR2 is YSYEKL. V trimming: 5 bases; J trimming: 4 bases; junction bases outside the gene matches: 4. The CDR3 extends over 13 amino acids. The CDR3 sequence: CASSYRGRETQYF. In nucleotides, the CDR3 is TGCGCCAGCAGCTACAGGGGACGAGAGACCCAGTACTTC.